Here is one T cell receptor beta chain with its context. Its antigen remains unidentified. The data were obtained in a study of cytomegalovirus exposure and HLA in healthy donors. Across the whole study: There were tens of millions of unique TCRs (from HLA-typed donors) in an early data release. Study observations and caveats: Cytomegalovirus-associated TCR beta chains were listed, numbering over 150.

PCR primers comprised 60 Vbeta and 13 Jbeta primers. Only in-frame clones appear in the TCRdb table, and some are missing; sequencing was by immunoSEQ multiplex PCR. The repertoire holds about 150,000 clones, with 60% to 85% as singletons. Germline values: CDR1 WSHSY, CDR2 SAAADI. The CDR3 contains 13 residues. The V segment lost 7 bases and the J segment 2 bases; nucleotides outside the gene matches: 2. The chain carries TRBV10-2 and TRBJ2-5; TRBD2 matches 9 bases. Sequenced material: PBMCs. The TCR was taken from a man aged 40-55 years in good health and CMV-seropositive. The CDR3 coding sequence is TGCGCCAGCAAAACTAGCGGGCAAGAGACCCAGTACTTC. Protein sequence: CASKTSGQETQYF.